The 27 T cell receptor beta chains listed next were all sequenced from one sample in a study of blood T cell repertoires in COVID-19. The data were produced by immunoSEQ multiplex PCR, yet TCRdb's version contains in-frame clones alone and is incomplete. The data contain about 89,000 clones, roughly 80% of them singletons. The source material was peripheral blood. The source of these receptors is a human donor in a cohort sampled during active COVID-19.

This clone was observed a single time. J is TRBJ2-5 and V is TRBV18; tentative D call: TRBD2 (5 bases). The CDR3 spans 20 residues. With 3 bases removed from V and 1 base from J, the gap between germline ends came to 27 bases. Germline-derived CDR1 and CDR2 are KGHSH and LQKENI. The CDR3: CASSPRETRRRGIPQETQYF. The DNA for the CDR3 is TGTGCCAGCTCACCTAGGGAGACCCGTCGTCGCGGAATCCCCCAAGAGACCCAGTACTTC.

In its sample, this clone was seen a few times. J is TRBJ2-3 and V is TRBV10-3; 10 nucleotides match TRBD2. Trimming cost V 3 bases and J 5 bases; bases outside gene matches: 8. The CDR3 runs 16 residues. The germline CDR1 and CDR2 sequences are ENHRY and SYGVKD. CDR3 in DNA: TGTGCCATCAGTGACCCCATAGCGGGAGGCGGAGATACGCAGTATTTT. This encodes CAISDPIAGGGDTQYF.

This clone is a singleton in its sample. The chain combines TRBV7-2 with TRBJ2-4; TRBD2 matches at 9 bases. This CDR3 contains 13 residues. The J segment lost 12 bases and the V segment lost 3 bases, leaving 6 bases of the junction unmatched. Germline CDR1 SGHTA, CDR2 FQGNSA. As DNA, the CDR3 is TGTGCCAGCAGCTTGCTAGCGGGAAATCCTCAGTACTTC. Its protein is CASSLLAGNPQYF. Together with reference TRBV7-2 and TRBJ2-4, the CDR3 gives the full variable domain: GAGVSQSPSNKVTEKGKDVELRCDPISGHTALYWYRQSLGQGLEFLIYFQGNSAPDKSGLPSDRFSAERTGGSVSTLTIQRTQQEDSAVYLCASSLLAGNPQYFGAGTRLSVL.

The rearrangement uses TRBV2 and TRBJ2-5, with 12 bases lining up with TRBD1. There are 16 residues in the CDR3. The V gene's germline CDR1 is SNHLY and CDR2 FYNNEI. The ends lost 6 bases at V and 4 bases at J; junction bases unmatched: 9. In DNA form, the CDR3 reads TGTGCCAGCAGGGGGCGGGACAGGGGGCGCGGAGAGACCCAGTACTTC. Translating it yields CASRGRDRGRGETQYF.

The J gene is TRBJ2-5, the V gene TRBV5-1, with TRBD1 matching 12 bases. The CDR3 extends over 15 amino acids. V lost 4 bases, J lost 5 bases, and 6 bases stayed unmatched. From germline, CDR1 is SGHRS and CDR2 YFSETQ. For the CDR3, the DNA is TGCGCCAGCAGCAGGGGACAGGGGGCCGACGAGACCCAGTACTTC. It encodes CASSRGQGADETQYF.

J is TRBJ2-7 and V is TRBV18, with a weak D call TRBD2 (6 bases). The germline V and J ends were trimmed by 1 base and 5 bases, with 18 bases remaining between them. Germline assignment: CDR1 KGHSH and CDR2 LQKENI. CDR3 length equals 16 residues. The CDR3: CASSPLGGEGRNEQYF. The CDR3 DNA sequence: TGTGCCAGCTCACCACTGGGGGGTGAGGGGCGGAACGAGCAGTACTTC.

The chain combines TRBV5-1 with TRBJ2-2; D is perhaps TRBD2 (6 bases). The CDR3 has 13 amino acids. The V gene's germline CDR1 is SGHRS and CDR2 YFSETQ. Between the trimmed V and J ends, which lost 4 bases and 7 bases, there was a span of 11 bases. CDR3 sequence (DNA): TGCGCCAGCAGCCTACGGAGGGGCGGGGAGCTGTTTTTT. It is translated as CASSLRRGGELFF.

The chain carries TRBV4-3 and TRBJ2-1, with a possible D match to TRBD2 (6 bases). V was clipped by 4 bases and J by 6 bases, with 13 bases between them. This CDR3 comprises 14 residues. Germline CDR1 LGHNA, CDR2 YSLEER. This CDR3 reads CASSPTTSSNEQFF. The CDR3 DNA reads as TGCGCCAGCAGCCCTACCACTAGCAGCAATGAGCAGTTCTTC.

This chain links TRBV19 with TRBJ1-1; 8 bases fit TRBD1. This CDR3 region has 13 residues. The germline V gene has CDR1 LNHDA and CDR2 SQIVND (reference sequence). V was clipped by 4 bases and J by 7 bases; unmatched bases: 5. The CDR3 region is CASSTTGQGEAFF. DNA for the CDR3: TGTGCCAGTAGTACTACTGGACAGGGTGAAGCTTTCTTT.

DNA of the CDR3: TGTGCCAGCAGCTTAGGATCCTCCGCGGGGCCCCAGCATTTT. Its protein is CASSLGSSAGPQHF. The gene calls are TRBV7-9 and TRBJ1-5; D remains ambiguous. The CDR3 spans 14 residues. The germline V gene has CDR1 SEHNR and CDR2 FQNEAQ (reference sequence). Trimming left V 1 base short and J 9 bases short, with 13 bases between.

The V call is TRBV12-3 or TRBV12-4, the J call TRBJ2-1, with a tentative D call TRBD1 (5 bases). The length of the CDR3 is 11 residues. V gave up 6 bases and J gave up 12 bases, with 12 bases separating them. CDR3: CASSRQFWQFF. CDR3 in DNA: TGTGCCAGCAGCCGACAGTTTTGGCAGTTCTTC.

The CDR3 coding sequence is TGTGCCAGCAGTCAAGCTAACAGTCCCTACGAGCAGTACTTC. Amino acids: CASSQANSPYEQYF. The V call is TRBV27, the J call TRBJ2-7; D is undetermined. Germline-derived CDR1 and CDR2 are MNHEY and SMNVEV (reference sequence). Trimming took off 5 bases at V and 2 bases at J, with 13 bases between the two ends. The CDR3 has 14 residues.

The chain couples TRBV2 to TRBJ2-1; weak D call: TRBD2 (6 bases). The length of the CDR3 is 16 residues. Germline assignment: CDR1 SNHLY and CDR2 FYNNEI. V lost 5 bases and J lost 2, with 16 bases in between. The CDR3 spells CASSPNRRRAYNEQFF. The CDR3 nucleotides read TGTGCCAGCAGTCCCAATCGTCGGAGGGCCTACAATGAGCAGTTCTTC.

This clone was detected once. This sequence joins TRBV15 and TRBJ1-4, with TRBD1 matching over 7 bases. J was trimmed by 8 bases and V by 3 bases; bases with no gene match: 9. Germline V gene sequence: CDR1 LNHNV, CDR2 YYDKDF (reference sequence). The CDR3 contains 15 residues. CDR3 nucleotide sequence: TGTGCCACCAGCAGGAAGGGGGCATTGGGCGAAAAACTGTTTTTT. It is translated as CATSRKGALGEKLFF.

This clone was observed a few times. This chain links TRBV6-6 with TRBJ1-4; the D gene is possibly TRBD1 (5 bases). Germline CDR1 and CDR2: MNHNY and SVGAGI (reference sequence). V was pared by 0 bases and J by 8 bases, with 10 bases between. This CDR3 has 14 residues. DNA for the CDR3: TGTGCCAGCAGTTACTCCCAGGGCCGGGAAAAACTGTTTTTT. Its protein product is CASSYSQGREKLFF.

The V and J genes are TRBV6-5 and TRBJ1-1; 10 bases map to TRBD1. Germline CDR1 is MNHEY and CDR2 is SVGAGI. The CDR3 has 15 residues. V lost 3 bases to trimming and J lost 2 bases; unmatched junction nucleotides: 3. The CDR3 DNA is TGTGCCAGCAGTTATGACAGGGGGCCAAACACTGAAGCTTTCTTT. It is translated as CASSYDRGPNTEAFF.

The rearrangement links TRBV28 to TRBJ1-3; 8 nucleotides line up with TRBD1. CDR3 size: 15 residues. Germline V CDR1 and CDR2: MDHEN, SYDVKM. The V gene end was trimmed by 1 base and the J gene end by 7 bases; junction bases not matched to a gene: 6. This chain's CDR3 is CASSLSSRGRNTIYF. CDR3 sequence (DNA): TGTGCCAGCAGTTTATCCAGCAGGGGGCGTAACACCATATATTTT. Filled out from reference TRBV28 and TRBJ1-3, the complete variable domain reads DVKVTQSSRYLVKRTGEKVFLECVQDMDHENMFWYRQDPGLGLRLIYFSYDVKMKEKGDIPEGYSVSREKKERFSLILESASTNQTSMYLCASSLSSRGRNTIYFGEGSWLTVV.

J is TRBJ1-1 and V is TRBV4-3; 8 positions match TRBD1. Germline CDR1 reads LGHNA; CDR2 reads YSLEER. The CDR3 has 16 residues. V shed 2 bases and J 0 bases; nucleotides not matched to a gene: 5. The CDR3 region has the DNA TGCGCCAGCAGCCAACAGGGGGCAGAGGTGAACACTGAAGCTTTCTTT. Protein product: CASSQQGAEVNTEAFF.

The J gene is TRBJ1-3, the V gene TRBV10-3, with TRBD1 as a possible D gene (5 bases). Germline assignment: CDR1 ENHRY and CDR2 SYGVKD. V was shortened by 8 bases and J by 3 bases, with 11 bases between the two germline ends. The CDR3 consists of 13 residues. The DNA of the CDR3 is TGTGCCATCTCGGGGGGAATTGGAAACACCATATATTTT. Amino acid sequence: CAISGGIGNTIYF.

In DNA, the CDR3 is TGTGCCAGCAGCCAAGTATCGGGCGGGAGGGACACAGATACGCAGTATTTT. It codes for CASSQVSGGRDTDTQYF. The chain employs TRBV4-2 and TRBJ2-3; 9 nucleotides match TRBD2. Per germline, CDR1 LGHNA and CDR2 YNFKEQ. The CDR3 is 17 amino acids. V gave up 1 base and J gave up 2 bases; unmatched junction bases: 7.

The chain combines TRBV9 with TRBJ1-4; 9 bases are shared with TRBD1. The junction had 16 bases not matched to a gene; V was cut back by 5 bases and J by 8 bases. Per the germline V gene, CDR1 is SGDLS and CDR2 is YYNGEE. This CDR3 contains 17 residues. The CDR3 sequence: CASSVNPIQGAVEKLFF. The CDR3 bases are TGTGCCAGCAGTGTCAACCCCATACAGGGGGCGGTGGAAAAACTGTTTTTT.

A single count supports this clone. The rearrangement links TRBV5-4 to TRBJ2-5, with 7 nucleotides matching TRBD2. Germline values: CDR1 SGHNT, CDR2 YYREEE (reference sequence). The length of the CDR3 is 15 residues. With V trimmed by 5 bases and J by 2 bases, 9 bases remained unmatched. This CDR3 reads CASRPGGREQETQYF. The DNA for the CDR3 is TGTGCCAGCAGGCCGGGCGGGAGAGAACAAGAGACCCAGTACTTC.

The sample holds one count of this clone. The chain has TRBV7-8 and TRBJ1-5; TRBD1 might be the D (6 bases). Trimming left V 1 base short and J 7 bases short, with 14 bases between. Looked up from germline, CDR1 is SGHVS and CDR2 is FQNEAQ. CDR3 length equals 15 residues. In DNA form, the CDR3 reads TGTGCCAGCAGCTTAGAGAACAGGGTAGGGCAGCCCCAGCATTTT. It translates to CASSLENRVGQPQHF.

J is TRBJ1-1 and V is TRBV5-6, with D possibly being TRBD1 (5 bases). The CDR3 is 14 amino acids. The V end lost 5 bases, the J end lost 0 bases, and 11 bases lay between the germline ends. Germline V gene data show CDR1 as SGHDT and CDR2 as YYEEEE. The CDR3 bases are TGTGCCAGCAGTCTACGGGGGGTGAACACTGAAGCTTTCTTT. The encoded protein is CASSLRGVNTEAFF. Drawing the rest from reference TRBV5-6 and TRBJ1-1, the complete variable domain is DAGVTQSPTHLIKTRGQQVTLRCSPKSGHDTVSWYQQALGQGPQFIFQYYEEEERQRGNFPDRFSGHQFPNYSSELNVNALLLGDSALYLCASSLRGVNTEAFFGQGTRLTVV.

V usage is TRBV7-2 and J usage is TRBJ2-1, with 11 bases matching TRBD2. V was pared by 5 bases and J by 5 bases, with 17 bases of the junction left unmatched. This CDR3 is built from 19 residues. Germline CDR1 is SGHTA and CDR2 is FQGNSA. The CDR3 nucleotides read TGTGCCAGCAGCACCAGACTAGCGGGAAAGATAGGTTTGCACAATGAGCAGTTCTTC. As protein: CASSTRLAGKIGLHNEQFF.

The CDR3 DNA reads TGTGCCAGTAGTATAGGGCGCACAGATACGCAGTATTTT. Its protein product is CASSIGRTDTQYF. The chain recombines TRBV19 with TRBJ2-3; D ambiguous. Germline V gives CDR1 LNHDA, CDR2 SQIVND (reference sequence). This CDR3 has 13 amino acids. V gave up 1 base and J gave up 1 base, with 3 bases separating them.

This sequence joins TRBV28 and TRBJ1-2; D is possibly TRBD1 (5 bases). The CDR3 covers 11 residues. Germline CDR1 is MDHEN and CDR2 is SYDVKM. Trimming cost V 11 bases and J 6 bases, with 13 bases left between them. The CDR3 DNA reads TGTGCCGCGGGGACTTGGGATGGCTACACCTTC. Translating it yields CAAGTWDGYTF.